This record covers a single T cell receptor beta chain. What it binds is unknown. This sample was included in a study of PD-L1 blockade in urothelial cancer. Whole-study context: Atezolizumab therapy began for patients at some point between 2014 and 2015, dosed at 1,200 mg intravenously every 3 weeks. Once treatment had started, blood was analyzed at 3 weeks (second dose) and again at 6 weeks.

Produced via immunoSEQ multiplex PCR; TCRdb's table is partial and in-frame only. Of 85,000 to 100,000 clones in the sample, 80% to 90% were seen once. Study-wide results and caveats: Better survival was forecast by a pretreatment blood TCR clonality below the median.

Germline CDR1 and CDR2: SGHNT and YENEEA. CDR3 size: 14 residues. The ends lost 5 bases at V and 0 bases at J; junction bases unmatched: 3. The time point denotes: pretreatment peripheral blood. Between 1 and 8 samples per patient were obtained, pretreatment and on-treatment. The gene calls are TRBV11-3 and TRBJ1-1; 7 bases agree with TRBD1. This receptor was obtained from a man aged 55 to 70 with urothelial cancer. This material consisted of PBMCs, taken around atezolizumab (anti-PD-L1) treatment. The CDR3 reads CASSRGPVNTEAFF. Here the CDR3 DNA reads TGTGCCAGCAGCAGGGGGCCTGTGAACACTGAAGCTTTCTTT.